The 9 T cell receptor beta chains below were found in one sample sequenced in a study of blood T cell repertoires in COVID-19. Only in-frame clones appear in the TCRdb table, and some are missing; sequencing was by immunoSEQ multiplex PCR. Here the sample spans 330,000 or so clones, approximately 88% being singletons. The sample taken for sequencing was PBMCs or T cells enriched from blood (not recorded which). All receptors derive from a man between 25 and 39 years old who had recovered from COVID-19.

The chain couples TRBV5-4 to TRBJ2-7; 9 bases fit TRBD1. CDR1 and CDR2 from the germline V gene are SGHNT and YYREEE (reference sequence). Germline trimming cut 4 bases from V and 0 bases from J; bases unmatched to any gene: 11. The CDR3 is 17 residues long. The CDR3 nucleotides read TGTGCCAGCAGCGGGGGGGGGACAGGGATCAACTCCTACGAGCAGTACTTC. Its translation is CASSGGGTGINSYEQYF. Looking up the rest from reference TRBV5-4 and TRBJ2-7 gives the full variable domain: ETGVTQSPTHLIKTRGQQVTLRCSSQSGHNTVSWYQQALGQGPQFIFQYYREEENGRGNFPPRFSGLQFPNYSSELNVNALELDDSALYLCASSGGGTGINSYEQYFGPGTRLTVT.

The rearrangement links TRBV3-1 (or the pseudogene TRBV3-2) to TRBJ1-6; 8 nucleotides agree with TRBD1. Germline V gene data show CDR1 as LGHDT and CDR2 as YNNKEL (reference sequence). The V gene end was trimmed by 4 bases and the J gene end by 7 bases; junction bases not matched to a gene: 6. The CDR3 is 15 amino acids. DNA for the CDR3: TGTGCCAGCAGCCCCCGGACAGGGAAGAATTCACCCCTCCACTTT. It codes for CASSPRTGKNSPLHF.

The chain employs TRBV6-5 and TRBJ1-4, with no clear D. Trimming left V 0 bases short and J 8 bases short, with 10 bases between. Per the germline V gene, CDR1 is MNHEY and CDR2 is SVGAGI. CDR3 size: 14 residues. CDR3 coding DNA: TGTGCCAGCAGTTACTCGGGGAGATGGGAAAAACTGTTTTTT. This gives the protein CASSYSGRWEKLFF.

This CDR3 reads CASRGGPGGYTF. Written as DNA, the CDR3 is TGTGCCAGTAGAGGGGGCCCAGGCGGCTACACCTTC. The rearrangement joins TRBV19 to TRBJ1-2, with 7 bases lining up with TRBD1. Losses at the gene ends were 6 bases for V and 8 bases for J; bases not matched to a gene: 6. This CDR3 region has 12 residues. Germline CDR1 is LNHDA and CDR2 is SQIVND (reference sequence). The variable domain in full, completed from reference TRBV19 and TRBJ1-2, reads DGGITQSPKYLFRKEGQNVTLSCEQNLNHDAMYWYRQDPGQGLRLIYYSQIVNDFQKGDIAEGYSVSREKKESFPLTVTSAQKNPTAFYLCASRGGPGGYTFGSGTRLTVV.

The chain recombines TRBV5-8 with TRBJ1-1; 8 nucleotides agree with TRBD1. The J segment lost 4 bases and the V segment lost 4 bases, leaving 9 bases of the junction unmatched. The germline V gene has CDR1 SGHTS and CDR2 YDEGEE. The CDR3 is 15 amino acids. The CDR3 is CASSARQGMGTEAFF. CDR3 nucleotide sequence: TGTGCCAGCAGCGCCCGACAGGGGATGGGCACTGAAGCTTTCTTT.

The rearrangement uses TRBV3-1 (or the pseudogene TRBV3-2) and TRBJ2-1; 12 bases agree with TRBD2. V was pared by 3 bases and J by 1 base, with 4 bases of the junction left unmatched. This CDR3 region has 17 residues. CDR1 is LGHDT and CDR2 is YNNKEL in the germline V gene (reference sequence). CDR3 coding DNA: TGTGCCAGCAGCCATGACGGACTAGCGGGATCCTACAATGAGCAGTTCTTC. It is translated as CASSHDGLAGSYNEQFF.

The chain combines TRBV19 with TRBJ1-5; 7 nucleotides line up with TRBD1. CDR3 size: 14 residues. CDR1 is LNHDA, CDR2 SQIVND, per germline (reference sequence). V gave up 4 bases and J gave up 6 bases; unmatched junction bases: 6. The CDR3 sequence is CASSTGTVTQPQHF. The CDR3 DNA reads TGTGCCAGTAGTACCGGGACAGTCACTCAGCCCCAGCATTTT.

V usage is TRBV15 and J usage is TRBJ2-7, with TRBD1 identical over 7 bases. Germline values: CDR1 LNHNV, CDR2 YYDKDF (reference sequence). V lost 8 bases and J lost 5; bases outside the gene matches: 12. The CDR3 length is 14 residues. The CDR3 nucleotides are TGTGCCACCGCGACAGGGAAAGAAGTCCACGAGCAGTACTTC. It yields the protein CATATGKEVHEQYF.

The chain combines TRBV5-1 with TRBJ2-1; 11 bases fit TRBD1. With V trimmed by 4 bases and J by 4 bases, 10 bases remained unmatched. The CDR3 loop spans 17 amino acids. Germline CDR1 is SGHRS and CDR2 is YFSETQ. CDR3 sequence reads: CASSRDRGNAKYNEQFF. The CDR3 DNA reads as TGCGCCAGCAGCCGGGACAGGGGGAACGCAAAATACAATGAGCAGTTCTTC.